The clone carrying this T cell receptor (beta chain) was counted ten times or more. Its antigen is undetermined. The CDR3 contains 17 residues. Germline V lookup: CDR1 SQVTM, CDR2 ANQGSEA. Trimming cost V 8 bases and J 1 base, with 25 bases left between them. This record comes from a study of metastatic and nonmetastatic thyroid tumors. Study-level information: The authors compared repertoires across blood and tumor or nodule tissue from malignant and benign thyroid patients. The study's findings and limits: According to reports, the diversity of TCR beta was significantly higher in malignant thyroid tumors than in benign nodules, and this held in both blood and tumor samples.

Original processing methods: A classifier of distant metastasis in papillary thyroid cancer was built from CDR3 differences (across clinicopathological groups). TCRdb re-clonotyped the PCR reads through MiXCR. In this record, the V and J calls reflect TCRdb's handling and not the investigators' own analysis. Here the sample spans tens of thousands of clones, around 15% being singletons. All patients reached thyroid surgery having received no treatment beforehand. The TCR comes from a female donor with papillary thyroid cancer or a benign thyroid nodule (not recorded which). Some clones in this sample may be carry-over from other donors' samples. The material sequenced was blood. The chain employs TRBV29-1 and TRBJ2-3; TRBD2 might be the D (5 bases). The CDR3 DNA reads as TGCAGCACAAACGCGGTAGAGGCTAGCACGGGCACAGATACGCAGTATTTT. Translating it yields CSTNAVEASTGTDTQYF.